Each of the 7 T cell receptor beta chains below was sequenced from the same sample in a study of post-analysis software for immune sequencing data. Included in the TCR beta cDNA libraries were unique molecular identifiers. TCRdb reprocessed the PCR reads with MiXCR, giving one entry per CDR3 protein. The data contain roughly 600,000 distinct CDR3 sequences, about 44% of them seen just once; the ten biggest clones take up over 1.5%. These TCRs' antigens remain unknown. Broader study findings: Roughly five TRBV segments appeared more often in patients than in controls, and TRBV5-6, TRBV5-1 and TRBV20-1 were among these.

The sample consisted of blood. Receptors were obtained from a girl aged 10 to 17 with multiple sclerosis.

The chain uses TRBV20-1 and TRBJ2-7; D is unclear. CDR3 length equals 14 residues. CDR1 and CDR2 from the germline V gene are DFQATT and SNEGSKA (reference sequence). V was pared by 3 bases and J by 3 bases, with 15 bases between. The CDR3 is CSASGPNVNYEQYF. The CDR3 nucleotides read TGCAGTGCTAGTGGCCCTAACGTCAACTACGAGCAGTACTTC.

This chain joins TRBV6-2 or TRBV6-3 and TRBJ2-5; D unclear. The DNA end favors TRBJ2-7, so the J call may be wrong. The germline gives CDR1 MNHEY, CDR2 SVGEGT. The CDR3 contains 12 residues. As DNA, the CDR3 is TGTGCCAGCAGTACACGGATGTACGAGCAGTACTTC. This encodes CASSTRMYEQYF.

This clonotype occurred a few times. The chain uses TRBV4-1 and TRBJ2-7, with D possibly being TRBD1 or TRBD2 (5 bases each). Deletions cut 3 bases from V and 4 bases from J, with 19 bases between. Germline loops: CDR1 MGHRA, CDR2 YSYEKL. CDR3 length equals 16 residues. The CDR3 sequence is CASSHTDLGVTYEQYF. The CDR3 nucleotides are TGCGCCAGCAGCCACACGGATTTGGGGGTGACTTACGAGCAGTACTTC.

About this clonotype itself: One junction end disagrees with the germline gene, perhaps due to a read error. The genes are TRBV10-3 and TRBJ1-2, with 12 bases that match TRBD1. Germline CDR1 is ENHRY and CDR2 is SYGVKD. This CDR3 is 15 amino acids long. DNA of the CDR3: TGTGCCTTCAGTAACCGGGACAGGGGGCTCTATGGCTACACCTTC. This encodes CAFSNRDRGLYGYTF.

V and J are TRBV7-9 and TRBJ2-3, with D possibly TRBD2 on 6 matching bases. CDR1 and CDR2 (germline): SEHNR, FQNEAQ (reference sequence). V shed 5 bases and J shed 4 bases, with 10 bases lying between them. The CDR3 spans 13 residues. CDR3 in amino acids: CASSPDYPDTQYF. CDR3 nucleotides: TGTGCCAGCAGCCCGGACTACCCAGATACGCAGTATTTT.

The chain recombines TRBV12-3 or TRBV12-4 with TRBJ2-3; D not certain. The length of the CDR3 is 14 residues. The V end was cut by 6 bases, the J end by 2 bases, with 12 bases between. The CDR3 region has the DNA TGTGCCAGCAGCTCTACAGAGAACACAGATACGCAGTATTTT. The encoded protein is CASSSTENTDTQYF.

This clonotype turned up a few times. One end of the junction fails to match germline, which may point to a read error. The chain couples TRBV25-1 to TRBJ1-2, with 8 bases identical to TRBD1. Per germline, CDR1 MGHDK and CDR2 SYGVNS. The length of the CDR3 is 15 residues. CDR3 in DNA: TGTGCCGGCAGTGAGCCTGACAGGGGTTACTATGGCTACACCTTC. Translating it yields CAGSEPDRGYYGYTF.